These 29 T cell receptor beta chains share one sample of origin, sequenced in a study of T-cell memory formation after mild COVID-19. Each CDR3 protein gets one entry after TCRdb re-called the 5' RACE reads with MiXCR. The sample records some 280,000 distinct CDR3 sequences, 15% to 20% being singletons. Sequencing was carried out using PBMCs or a T cell subset sorted from them (not recorded which). These TCRs come from a man between 18 and 35 years old who had mild COVID-19 (a few samples of this study predate the infection). Cell type and time point are not known.

Written as DNA, the CDR3 is TGTGCCAGCAGCCACCCGGGGGGATCTAGCACAGATACGCAGTATTTT. Translated, it gives CASSHPGGSSTDTQYF. This chain connects TRBV6-6 to TRBJ2-3; 7 positions match TRBD2. CDR1 and CDR2 (germline): MNHNY, SVGAGI (reference sequence). V lost 6 bases and J lost 0; bases outside the gene matches: 9. The CDR3 is made up of 16 amino acids.

The CDR3 bases are TGTGCCAGCAGCTTAGGCAGGGTGGGATCGACTGAAGCTTTCTTT. Protein: CASSLGRVGSTEAFF. This chain connects TRBV7-6 to TRBJ1-1; D may be TRBD1 (5 bases). V lost 1 base and J lost 5, with 14 bases in between. The germline V gene has CDR1 SGHVS and CDR2 FNYEAQ. The CDR3 is 15 amino acids. Variable domain in full (rest from reference TRBV7-6 and TRBJ1-1): GAGVSQSPRYKVTKRGQDVALRCDPISGHVSLYWYRQALGQGPEFLTYFNYEAQQDKSGLPNDRFSAERPEGSISTLTIQRTEQRDSAMYRCASSLGRVGSTEAFFGQGTRLTVV.

The V call is TRBV12-3 or TRBV12-4, the J call TRBJ2-2; 9 nucleotides align to TRBD1. CDR3 length equals 14 residues. The V gene end was trimmed by 5 bases and the J gene end by 6 bases; junction bases not matched to a gene: 4. CDR3 nucleotide sequence: TGTGCCAGCAGTGGACAGGGGTTCGCCGGGGAGCTGTTTTTT. It yields the protein CASSGQGFAGELFF.

This clonotype was picked up many times. The genes are TRBV5-1 and TRBJ1-1; D is possibly TRBD1 (6 bases). Germline values: CDR1 SGHRS, CDR2 YFSETQ. Trimming removed 5 bases from V and 1 base from J, with 12 bases in between. The CDR3 sequence is 14 residues long. The DNA for the CDR3 is TGCGCCAGCAGGGCGGGACACCAGAACACTGAAGCTTTCTTT. Its protein is CASRAGHQNTEAFF.

This clonotype showed up just once. The V gene is TRBV24-1, the J gene TRBJ2-1, with unresolved D. V was trimmed by 10 bases and J by 3 bases, leaving 9 bases between them. This CDR3 is built from 12 residues. Germline loops: CDR1 KGHDR, CDR2 SFDVKD. CDR3 coding DNA: TGTGCCACAACCGACGGCTACAATGAGCAGTTCTTC. Translation gives CATTDGYNEQFF.

The CDR3 DNA reads TGCGCCAGCAGCCGTGGGGTTAAACAGCCCCAGCATTTT. It specifies CASSRGVKQPQHF. J is TRBJ1-5 and V is TRBV4-3; D ambiguous. The CDR3 has 13 residues. The V gene lost 4 bases and the J gene lost 7 bases, with 11 bases spanning the gap. The germline V gene has CDR1 LGHNA and CDR2 YSLEER.

This clonotype was picked up a small number of times. The chain has TRBV7-8 and TRBJ1-2; a weak D match, TRBD1 (5 bases). V was clipped by 5 bases and J by 2 bases, with 15 bases between them. CDR1 and CDR2 (germline): SGHVS, FQNEAQ. This CDR3 has 15 residues. The CDR3 DNA reads as TGTGCCAGCAGCGCCACAGGCCCATGGAACTATGGCTACACCTTC. Protein product: CASSATGPWNYGYTF.

This sequence joins TRBV7-2 and TRBJ2-5; no clear D. The CDR3 consists of 12 residues. The V gene lost 5 bases and the J gene lost 5 bases, with 9 bases spanning the gap. Germline V gives CDR1 SGHTA, CDR2 FQGNSA. The CDR3 spells CASSASRETQYF. The CDR3 nucleotides are TGTGCCAGCAGCGCCAGCCGGGAGACCCAGTACTTC.

This clonotype has only a few counts. The V gene is TRBV12-3 or TRBV12-4, the J gene TRBJ1-1; no reliable D call. CDR3 length: 13 residues. V was cut by 3 bases and J by 1 base, with 6 bases left in between. Here the CDR3 DNA reads TGTGCCAGCAGTTTTTGGGGGAACACTGAAGCTTTCTTT. Translated, it gives CASSFWGNTEAFF.

The chain is built from TRBV6-2 or TRBV6-3 and TRBJ1-2; possible D gene TRBD1, 5 bases. The germline V gene encodes CDR1 MNHEY and CDR2 SVGEGT. The V and J ends lost 6 bases and 3 bases respectively, with 14 bases between them. This CDR3 spans 14 amino acids. The CDR3 DNA follows: TGTGCCAGCAGAGGGACGGGACGAGACTATGGCTACACCTTC. Translating gives CASRGTGRDYGYTF.

This clonotype was detected a few times. The chain carries TRBV4-3 and TRBJ1-1, with 9 bases identical to TRBD1. CDR1 is LGHNA, CDR2 YSLEER, per germline. Germline trimming cut 6 bases from V and 11 bases from J; bases unmatched to any gene: 10. The CDR3 length is 13 residues. CDR3 DNA: TGCGCCAGCAGTACCGGGACAGGGTATTTTGCTTTCTTT. Protein sequence: CASSTGTGYFAFF.

This clonotype occurred a few times. The chain uses TRBV29-1 and TRBJ2-1, with D perhaps being TRBD1 or TRBD2 (5 bases each). V lost 8 bases, J lost 5 bases, and 16 bases lay in between. Germline values: CDR1 SQVTM, CDR2 ANQGSEA. This CDR3 spans 13 amino acids. The CDR3: CSSGAHSHNEQFF. DNA for the CDR3: TGCAGCTCCGGGGCACACAGCCACAATGAGCAGTTCTTC.

V usage is TRBV5-1 and J usage is TRBJ2-6, with no clear D. The CDR3 is 16 residues long. The V end was cut by 0 bases, the J end by 1 base, with 8 bases between. CDR1 SGHRS and CDR2 YFSETQ come from the germline V gene. This chain's CDR3 is CASSLEAVSGANVLTF. The CDR3 DNA follows: TGCGCCAGCAGCTTGGAGGCGGTTTCTGGGGCCAACGTCCTGACTTTC.

This clonotype was counted ten times or more. This chain joins TRBV19 and TRBJ2-4; a possible D gene is TRBD2 (5 bases). Germline V gene sequence: CDR1 LNHDA, CDR2 SQIVND (reference sequence). The CDR3 has 14 residues. V dropped 2 bases and J dropped 2 bases, with 7 bases sitting between them. This CDR3 is CASSITGSKNIQYF. DNA of the CDR3: TGTGCCAGTAGTATAACGGGATCCAAAAACATTCAGTACTTC. Complete variable domain (other parts from reference TRBV19 and TRBJ2-4): DGGITQSPKYLFRKEGQNVTLSCEQNLNHDAMYWYRQDPGQGLRLIYYSQIVNDFQKGDIAEGYSVSREKKESFPLTVTSAQKNPTAFYLCASSITGSKNIQYFGAGTRLSVL.

In its sample, this clonotype was seen a few times. This sequence joins TRBV4-2 and TRBJ1-2; TRBD1 aligns across 7 bases. V shed 4 bases, J shed 3 bases, and the junction held 11 bases outside the gene matches. This CDR3 has 16 residues. Germline CDR1 and CDR2: LGHNA and YNFKEQ. CDR3 bases: TGTGCCAGCAGCCCGGCAGGGGGGAAGGATTACTATGGCTACACCTTC. This sequence encodes CASSPAGGKDYYGYTF.

CDR3 sequence (DNA): TGTGCCAGCAGCCAGGCCCAAGGGCAAGAGACCCAGTACTTC. Translated: CASSQAQGQETQYF. V gene TRBV3-1 combines with J gene TRBJ2-5; D is uncertain. V lost 3 bases and J 2 bases, leaving 10 bases between the germline ends. The CDR3 runs to 14 residues. CDR1 LGHDT and CDR2 YNNKEL come from the germline V gene (reference sequence).

The chain combines TRBV29-1 with TRBJ2-5; D ambiguous. Germline V gives CDR1 SQVTM, CDR2 ANQGSEA. V was pared by 4 bases and J by 5 bases, with 14 bases between. The CDR3 sequence is 13 residues long. CDR3 sequence: CSVGRSADETQYF. For the CDR3, the DNA is TGCAGCGTTGGACGGTCGGCAGACGAGACCCAGTACTTC.

This chain joins TRBV4-1 and TRBJ2-5, with 15 bases fitting TRBD2. Germline CDR1 is MGHRA and CDR2 is YSYEKL. The V and J ends lost 0 bases and 4 bases, in that order; junction bases with no gene match: 6. This CDR3 is 18 amino acids long. The CDR3 loop is CASSQDFGLAGGRETQYF. CDR3 DNA sequence: TGCGCCAGCAGCCAAGATTTTGGACTAGCGGGGGGGCGAGAGACCCAGTACTTC.

In this sample, this clonotype turned up many times. This chain uses TRBV7-9 with TRBJ1-1, with D possibly being TRBD1 (5 bases). Trimming shortened V by 3 bases and J by 0 bases, and 11 bases separated the two germline ends. This CDR3 is 15 amino acids long. Looked up from germline, CDR1 is SEHNR and CDR2 is FQNEAQ (reference sequence). CDR3 residues: CASSFEGFMNTEAFF. The DNA of the CDR3 is TGTGCCAGCAGCTTCGAGGGGTTCATGAACACTGAAGCTTTCTTT.

The chain recombines TRBV5-8 with TRBJ1-5; TRBD1 is a possible D gene (6 bases). Germline V gene sequence: CDR1 SGHTS, CDR2 YDEGEE. V was clipped by 6 bases and J by 0 bases, with 13 bases between them. This CDR3 spans 15 amino acids. The DNA of the CDR3 is TGTGCCAGCACCCCTCAGGGGTATAGCAATCAGCCCCAGCATTTT. It translates to CASTPQGYSNQPQHF.

V is TRBV5-1 and J is TRBJ2-5; TRBD1 aligns across 8 bases. The J segment lost 1 base and the V segment lost 5 bases, leaving 10 bases of the junction unmatched. Germline CDR1 SGHRS, CDR2 YFSETQ. The CDR3 has 16 residues. CDR3 DNA: TGCGCCAGCAGTCCAGGGGGCTCTTCGGGCCAAGAGACCCAGTACTTC. It is translated as CASSPGGSSGQETQYF. Full variable domain (outside the CDR3, taken from reference TRBV5-1 and TRBJ2-5): KAGVTQTPRYLIKTRGQQVTLSCSPISGHRSVSWYQQTPGQGLQFLFEYFSETQRNKGNFPGRFSGRQFSNSRSEMNVSTLELGDSALYLCASSPGGSSGQETQYFGPGTRLLVL.

The genes are TRBV5-6 and TRBJ2-5, with TRBD2 matching over 14 bases. V trimming: 4 bases; J trimming: 4 bases; junction bases outside the gene matches: 9. This CDR3 comprises 17 residues. Germline V gives CDR1 SGHDT, CDR2 YYEEEE. In DNA, the CDR3 is TGTGCCAGCAGCCCGGTGACTAGCGGGGGGGCCGCAGAGACCCAGTACTTC. Protein sequence: CASSPVTSGGAAETQYF. Filled out from reference TRBV5-6 and TRBJ2-5, the complete variable domain reads DAGVTQSPTHLIKTRGQQVTLRCSPKSGHDTVSWYQQALGQGPQFIFQYYEEEERQRGNFPDRFSGHQFPNYSSELNVNALLLGDSALYLCASSPVTSGGAAETQYFGPGTRLLVL.

This clonotype came up a few times. The gene calls are TRBV7-2 and TRBJ2-5; D remains ambiguous. This CDR3 region has 12 residues. The germline V and J ends were trimmed by 2 bases and 4 bases, with 5 bases remaining between them. Germline assignment: CDR1 SGHTA and CDR2 FQGNSA. The CDR3: CASSLSIETQYF. The CDR3 DNA is TGTGCCAGCAGCTTAAGTATAGAGACCCAGTACTTC.

V usage is TRBV7-9 and J usage is TRBJ1-1, with unresolved D. V lost 2 bases, J lost 1 base, and 8 bases lay in between. Germline V gene data show CDR1 as SEHNR and CDR2 as FQNEAQ (reference sequence). The CDR3 length is 14 residues. CDR3 residues: CASSLQQSNTEAFF. Written as DNA, the CDR3 is TGTGCCAGCAGCTTACAACAGTCGAACACTGAAGCTTTCTTT.

This sequence joins TRBV24-1 and TRBJ2-5; tentatively, D is TRBD1 or TRBD2 (5 bases each). This CDR3 spans 14 amino acids. The germline gives CDR1 KGHDR, CDR2 SFDVKD. The germline V and J ends were trimmed by 6 bases and 4 bases, with 14 bases remaining between them. CDR3 residues: CATSRAGAGETQYF. Here the CDR3 DNA reads TGTGCCACCAGTCGAGCCGGGGCGGGAGAGACCCAGTACTTC.

This clonotype was observed a few times. The DNA for the CDR3 is TGTGCCAGCAGCTCATACTGGATCGGGGGCTACACCTTC. Protein sequence: CASSSYWIGGYTF. The chain is built from TRBV7-2 and TRBJ1-2; D is undetermined. Trimming took 4 bases from V and 8 from J, leaving 14 bases between them. The CDR3 totals 13 residues. Per germline, CDR1 SGHTA and CDR2 FQGNSA.

The table lists this clonotype with a few counts. The chain employs TRBV9 and TRBJ1-1; 10 bases map to TRBD1. The germline V gene encodes CDR1 SGDLS and CDR2 YYNGEE. The CDR3 covers 16 residues. Trimming at V came to 4 bases and at J to 4 bases, leaving 10 bases not matched to a gene. CDR3 in DNA: TGTGCCAGCAGCCCAGGTACCGGGACAGGGGCCACTGAAGCTTTCTTT. Translating it yields CASSPGTGTGATEAFF. Complete variable domain (other parts from reference TRBV9 and TRBJ1-1): DSGVTQTPKHLITATGQRVTLRCSPRSGDLSVYWYQQSLDQGLQFLIQYYNGEERAKGNILERFSAQQFPDLHSELNLSSLELGDSALYFCASSPGTGTGATEAFFGQGTRLTVV.

The rearrangement links TRBV28 to TRBJ2-3; D might be TRBD1 or TRBD2, each matching 5 bases. CDR1 MDHEN and CDR2 SYDVKM come from the germline V gene. V was shortened by 5 bases and J by 5 bases, with 14 bases between the two germline ends. This CDR3 is built from 14 residues. The CDR3 region has the DNA TGTGCCAGCAGTGGGGCGGGCTCAGGAGATACGCAGTATTTT. The encoded protein is CASSGAGSGDTQYF.

In its sample, this clonotype was seen a few times. V and J are TRBV4-3 and TRBJ2-2; D is unresolved. This CDR3 contains 16 residues. Germline V gives CDR1 LGHNA, CDR2 YSLEER. V lost 1 base and J lost 5, with 14 bases in between. The CDR3 region is CASSQGRAKWTGELFF. Here the CDR3 DNA reads TGCGCCAGCAGCCAAGGCCGGGCGAAGTGGACCGGGGAGCTGTTTTTT.